This T cell receptor beta chain stems from a study of T-cell reconstitution after alpha-beta-depleted transplantation in children. Study conclusions and caveats: It was reported that alpha-beta T cells came from several hundred expanded graft clones (about two months after transplant). When one year had passed after transplant, most T-cell counts and diversity came from newly produced T cells.

Preparation of the TCRbeta library used unique molecular identifiers. TCRdb processed the PCR reads anew with MiXCR; each CDR3 protein has one entry. Of around 600,000 distinct CDR3 sequences listed, around 23% are singletons. Germline loops: CDR1 DFQATT, CDR2 SNEGSKA (reference sequence). The CDR3 has 15 amino acids. The junction had 8 bases not matched to a gene; V was cut back by 1 base and J by 7 bases. As for this clonotype: As yet, its antigen is unknown.

This chain links TRBV20-1 with TRBJ1-4; 8 nucleotides line up with TRBD1. The specimen comprised PBMCs, mostly from graft donor cells, sampled 360 days after TCRalphabeta/CD19-depleted stem cell transplant. The sequence came from a boy younger than two who had a stem cell transplant for acute myeloid leukemia, so the T cells may come from the graft donor. CDR3 sequence reads: CSARGGDRGIEKLFF. CDR3 coding DNA: TGCAGTGCTAGAGGAGGAGACAGGGGTATTGAAAAACTGTTTTTT.